This T cell receptor beta chain was recovered during a study of blood T cell repertoires in COVID-19 (TCRdb year 2020). Regarding the study in general: Collaborator samples came from the United States, Italy and Spain and covered acute and convalescent phases of COVID-19. Nearly every sample came with metadata listing a de-identified subject ID, COVID-19 status, age in years and sex. Where available, HLA class I and class II types were taken from metadata supplied by the sample provider and were not determined by assay-based typing. The repertoires were released in a freely available public database intended as a resource for research on the immune response to SARS-CoV-2. The prospective study material was composed of cDNA or gDNA derived from T cells, B-cell-depleted T cells, or PBMCs. Samples came from the ongoing ImmuneRACE study (first 160 participants) plus 1,254 subjects from 6 global collaborators. The dataset comprised deeply sampled blood TCRbeta repertoires from subjects exposed to, actively infected with, or recovered from COVID-19.

V has 6 bases trimmed and J has 4 bases trimmed; junction bases matching no gene number 3. Counted from cysteine to phenylalanine, this CDR3 has 13 amino acids. Only the CDR3 region is kept as DNA, spanning 39 bases read in frame from base 1. The germline V gene gives CDR1 as SGHTA and CDR2 as FQGNSA. Samples from volunteer blood donors who had recovered from COVID-19 were contributed by a second Seattle source. Whole blood was collected in K2EDTA tubes by collaborating institutions according to the institutions' own protocols. For TCRbeta analysis, collaborators shipped samples in one of three forms: frozen whole blood, isolated PBMCs, or DNA extracted from either of those sample types. Details on this clone: Its antigen has not been determined. No much larger clone is present one base from it, and per-base qualities are unavailable.

Results and caveats for the whole study, not just this receptor: Clinical and demographic metadata were provided uncurated, with the amount varying by source and participant.

TCRbeta CDR3 regions were amplified from genomic DNA using the immunoSEQ Assay, a bias-controlled multiplex PCR. Regarding the original processing steps: The number of nucleated cells in each sample was estimated from the amplification of reference gene primers within the assay. Sequence reads were collapsed and filtered to measure the absolute abundance of every unique TCRbeta CDR3 rearrangement. Productive Simpson clonality was computed per sample as the square root of Simpson's diversity index over productive rearrangements. The source is immuneACCESS, and TCRdb retained only in-frame sequences with V and J called. Part of the clones is not carried over; for the studies checked, unresolved V genes explain less than half of this, and the remainder is unexplained. D and trimming come from the DNA, and the V and J calls and clone size come from that table. In this sample the table shows roughly 240,000 clones, 83% of which occur a single time. Of the sample, about 4.5% is held by the ten largest clones.

Sequencing was carried out using peripheral blood. The chain links TRBV7-2 with TRBJ1-5; TRBD1 agrees with 7 junctional bases. This sequence originates from a man aged 55 to 70 who had recovered from COVID-19. The bases are TGTGCCAGCAGACAGGGGAAGAATCAGCCCCAGCATTTT. Translated, this is CASRQGKNQPQHF. The CDR3 plus the reference TRBV7-2 and TRBJ1-5 genes for the other parts give the full variable domain: GAGVSQSPSNKVTEKGKDVELRCDPISGHTALYWYRQSLGQGLEFLIYFQGNSAPDKSGLPSDRFSAERTGGSVSTLTIQRTQQEDSAVYLCASRQGKNQPQHFGDGTRLSIL.